This section outlines one T cell receptor (beta chain) sequence together with its context. This sample's time point: after dendritic cell vaccination, including at tumor progression/relapse. The entry originates in a study of glioma-infiltrating T cells after dendritic cell vaccination. Clones were sequenced by immunoSEQ multiplex PCR, and TCRdb holds only the in-frame ones, with some missing. Here the sample spans more than 75,000 clones, 75% to 90% being singletons. CDR1 and CDR2 (germline): LNHDA, SQIVND (reference sequence). This CDR3 spans 15 amino acids. The ends lost 6 bases at V and 1 base at J; junction bases unmatched: 6.

The sample consisted of blood, taken after dendritic cell vaccination. This chain uses TRBV19 with TRBJ1-5, with 7 bases fitting TRBD1. The sequence was collected from a human donor with glioblastoma. CDR3 nucleotide sequence: TGTGCCAGTAGCCCTGACAGGGACAGCAATCAGCCCCAGCATTTT. The encoded protein is CASSPDRDSNQPQHF.